This T cell receptor (beta chain) comes out of a study of metastatic and nonmetastatic thyroid tumors. Looking at the study overall: Thyroid patients, malignant and benign, had repertoires compared across blood and tumor or nodule tissue.

In the authors' workflow: For papillary thyroid cancer, a distant-metastasis classifier was constructed from CDR3 differences observed across clinicopathological groups. From the PCR reads, TCRdb re-called clones with MiXCR. The V and J calls were not made by the authors but by TCRdb's processing. The sample consists of tens of thousands of clones, 25% to 30% of them appearing once. Per germline, CDR1 KGHSH and CDR2 LQKENI. With V trimmed by 3 bases and J by 7 bases, 10 bases remained unmatched. The CDR3 sequence is 16 residues long. Thyroid surgery was performed in patients who had received no treatment beforehand. This clone was counted ten times or more.

This sequence joins TRBV18 and TRBJ2-1, with 9 bases identical to TRBD2. The TCR was taken from a female donor with papillary thyroid cancer or a benign thyroid nodule (not recorded which). Some clones in this sample may be carry-over from other donors' samples. The sample taken for sequencing was blood. The CDR3 loop reads CASSPPKRGEENEQFF. CDR3 bases: TGTGCCAGCTCACCCCCTAAGCGGGGGGAGGAAAATGAGCAGTTCTTC.